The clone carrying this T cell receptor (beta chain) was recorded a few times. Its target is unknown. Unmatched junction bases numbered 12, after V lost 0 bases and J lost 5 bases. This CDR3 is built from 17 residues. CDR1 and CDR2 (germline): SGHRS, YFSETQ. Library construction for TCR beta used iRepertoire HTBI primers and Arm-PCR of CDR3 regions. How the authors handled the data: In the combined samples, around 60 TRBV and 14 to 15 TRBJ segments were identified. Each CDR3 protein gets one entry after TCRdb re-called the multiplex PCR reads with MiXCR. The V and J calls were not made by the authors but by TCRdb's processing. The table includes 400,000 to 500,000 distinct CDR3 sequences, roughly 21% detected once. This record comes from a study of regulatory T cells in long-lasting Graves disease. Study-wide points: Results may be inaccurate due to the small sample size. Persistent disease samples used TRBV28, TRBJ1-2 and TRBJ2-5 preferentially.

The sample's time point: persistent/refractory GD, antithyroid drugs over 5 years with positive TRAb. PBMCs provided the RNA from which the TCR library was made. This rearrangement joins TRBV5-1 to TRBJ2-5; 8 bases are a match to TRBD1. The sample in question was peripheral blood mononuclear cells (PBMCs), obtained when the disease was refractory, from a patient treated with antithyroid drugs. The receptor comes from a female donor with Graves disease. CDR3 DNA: TGCGCCAGCAGCTTGGTTCCCTCAGGGGGCGCGGCGGAGACCCAGTACTTC. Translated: CASSLVPSGGAAETQYF.